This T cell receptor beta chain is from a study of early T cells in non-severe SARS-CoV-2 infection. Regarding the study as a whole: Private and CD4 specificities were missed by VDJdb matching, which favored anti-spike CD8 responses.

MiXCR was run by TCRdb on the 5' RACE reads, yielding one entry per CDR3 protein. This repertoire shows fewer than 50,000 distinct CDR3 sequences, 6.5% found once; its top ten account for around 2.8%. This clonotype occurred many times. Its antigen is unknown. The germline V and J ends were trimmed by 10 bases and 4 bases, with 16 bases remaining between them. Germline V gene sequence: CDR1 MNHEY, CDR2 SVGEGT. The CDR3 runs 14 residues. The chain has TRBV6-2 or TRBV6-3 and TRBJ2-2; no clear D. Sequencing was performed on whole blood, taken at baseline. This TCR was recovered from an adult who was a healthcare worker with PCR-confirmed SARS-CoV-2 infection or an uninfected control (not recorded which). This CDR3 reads CATQDGQPTGELFF. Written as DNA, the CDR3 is TGTGCCACCCAGGATGGGCAGCCCACCGGGGAGCTGTTTTTT.